The 27 T cell receptor beta chains below were found in one sample sequenced in a study of cytomegalovirus exposure and HLA in healthy donors. Both 60 Vbeta primers and 13 Jbeta primers went into the PCR. Method: immunoSEQ multiplex PCR; TCRdb's copy keeps in-frame clones and lacks some. Its clone listing holds 100,000 to 150,000 clones. Sequences were obtained from PBMCs. The receptor set was obtained from a man younger than 30 in good health and CMV-seronegative.

This chain connects TRBV12-5 to TRBJ1-6, with a possible D match to TRBD1 (5 bases). Trimming took off 3 bases at V and 7 bases at J, with 19 bases between the two ends. The CDR3 contains 17 residues. CDR1 and CDR2 (germline): LGHNT, FRNRAP. The CDR3 bases are TGTGCTAGTGGTTTAAACCTTCAGGGTTTTTGGAATTCACCCCTCCACTTT. It encodes CASGLNLQGFWNSPLHF.

The chain joins TRBV30 to TRBJ2-7; D is unresolved. This CDR3 is built from 16 residues. CDR1 and CDR2 from the germline V gene are GTSNPN and SVGIG (reference sequence). V shed 0 bases and J shed 3 bases, with 18 bases lying between them. CDR3 amino acids: CAWSVLSSGSVYEQYF. CDR3 DNA: TGTGCCTGGAGTGTTCTGTCTTCGGGTTCAGTCTACGAGCAGTACTTC. The full variable domain, with the rest looked up from reference TRBV30 and TRBJ2-7, is SQTIHQWPATLVQPVGSPLSLECTVEGTSNPNLYWYRQAAGRGLQLLFYSVGIGQISSEVPQNLSASRPQDRQFILSSKKLLLSDSGFYLCAWSVLSSGSVYEQYFGPGTRLTVT.

In DNA, the CDR3 is TGTGCCAGCGCGTTCCTCTCTGGAAACACCATATATTTT. Protein sequence: CASAFLSGNTIYF. The V gene is TRBV28, the J gene TRBJ1-3, with unresolved D. This CDR3 has 13 residues. In germline, CDR1 is MDHEN, CDR2 SYDVKM. With 8 bases removed from V and 0 bases from J, the gap between germline ends came to 8 bases.

The CDR3 loop is CASSESRGSNQPQHF. CDR3 nucleotide sequence: TGTGCCAGCAGTGAATCCCGGGGGAGCAATCAGCCCCAGCATTTT. This rearrangement joins TRBV6-1 to TRBJ1-5; D possibly corresponds to TRBD1 (5 bases). The germline gives CDR1 MNHNS, CDR2 SASEGT. V was cut by 2 bases and J by 1 base, with 9 bases left in between. This CDR3 has 15 amino acids.

The gene calls are TRBV6-5 and TRBJ1-5, with TRBD1 matching over 9 bases. The CDR3 runs to 15 residues. Germline CDR1 MNHEY, CDR2 SVGAGI. V lost 6 bases to trimming and J lost 6 bases; unmatched junction nucleotides: 9. The CDR3 DNA follows: TGTGCCAGCAGAGGGGACAGGGATGGAGGTCAGCCCCAGCATTTT. Its translation is CASRGDRDGGQPQHF.

This chain connects TRBV2 to TRBJ2-7; 7 bases match TRBD1. V dropped 6 bases and J dropped 2; count of bases not matched to a gene: 4. CDR1 is SNHLY and CDR2 is FYNNEI in the germline V gene. The CDR3 length is 13 residues. The CDR3 is CASRPQGPYEQYF. CDR3 nucleotide sequence: TGTGCCAGCAGGCCACAGGGGCCCTACGAGCAGTACTTC.

The genes are TRBV5-1 and TRBJ1-5; D is possibly TRBD1 (6 bases). The CDR3 spans 15 residues. Per germline, CDR1 SGHRS and CDR2 YFSETQ. Trimming took 3 bases from V and 2 from J, leaving 12 bases between them. The DNA of the CDR3 is TGCGCCAGCAGCTGGGAGGGGGTAGGCAATCAGCCCCAGCATTTT. Its protein product is CASSWEGVGNQPQHF.

The chain has TRBV18 and TRBJ1-4, with 7 bases fitting TRBD1. CDR3 size: 17 residues. Germline CDR1 reads KGHSH; CDR2 reads LQKENI. Trimming cost V 1 base and J 7 bases; bases outside gene matches: 12. This chain's CDR3 is CASSPQETGRSVEKLFF. In DNA, the CDR3 is TGTGCCAGCTCACCACAAGAGACAGGGCGGTCGGTTGAAAAACTGTTTTTT. Full variable domain (missing parts from reference TRBV18 and TRBJ1-4): NAGVMQNPRHLVRRRGQEARLRCSPMKGHSHVYWYRQLPEEGLKFMVYLQKENIIDESGMPKERFSAEFPKEGPSILRIQQVVRGDSAAYFCASSPQETGRSVEKLFFGSGTQLSVL.

The chain uses TRBV6-1 and TRBJ2-7; the match to TRBD1 covers 11 bases. The germline gives CDR1 MNHNS, CDR2 SASEGT. J was trimmed by 3 bases and V by 6 bases; bases with no gene match: 4. The CDR3 is made up of 14 amino acids. CDR3 coding DNA: TGTGCCAGCAGAGACGGGACAGGGGGCTACGAGCAGTACTTC. Protein product: CASRDGTGGYEQYF.

The V gene is TRBV11-2, the J gene TRBJ2-7; unclear D gene. Germline assignment: CDR1 SGHAT and CDR2 FQNNGV. The CDR3 has 12 amino acids. V lost 0 bases and J lost 8, with 8 bases in between. The CDR3 region has the DNA TGTGCCAGCAGCTTAGATTTTATTAAGCAGTACTTC. It yields the protein CASSLDFIKQYF.

V and J are TRBV30 and TRBJ1-5; D is unclear. The CDR3 loop spans 12 amino acids. V was shortened by 1 base and J by 4 bases, with 5 bases between the two germline ends. Germline CDR1 GTSNPN, CDR2 SVGIG (reference sequence). The CDR3 DNA follows: TGTGCCTGGAGTGCGGGTAATCAGCCCCAGCATTTT. This gives the protein CAWSAGNQPQHF.

This chain connects TRBV7-2 to TRBJ1-2; D may be TRBD1 (5 bases). The germline V gene encodes CDR1 SGHTA and CDR2 FQGNSA. There are 13 residues in the CDR3. V was pared by 5 bases and J by 8 bases, with 15 bases between. The CDR3, as DNA: TGTGCCAGCAGCCGTGGGCAGGGTCGGGGCTACACCTTC. It translates to CASSRGQGRGYTF.

V is TRBV6-5 and J is TRBJ1-3; possible D gene TRBD1, 6 bases. The germline V gene has CDR1 MNHEY and CDR2 SVGAGI. V lost 4 bases and J lost 2, with 15 bases in between. This CDR3 has 16 amino acids. The CDR3 loop reads CASSSPSTGTGNTIYF. CDR3 bases: TGTGCCAGCAGTTCACCCTCGACAGGAACTGGAAACACCATATATTTT.

V is TRBV18 and J is TRBJ2-6; no definite D call. Per the germline V gene, CDR1 is KGHSH and CDR2 is LQKENI. The CDR3 runs 13 residues. Trimming pared 6 bases from V and 2 bases from J, leaving 5 bases between. For the CDR3, the DNA is TGTGCCAGCTCTTCCGCTGGGGCCAACGTCCTGACTTTC. This translates into CASSSAGANVLTF. Drawing the rest from reference TRBV18 and TRBJ2-6, the complete variable domain is NAGVMQNPRHLVRRRGQEARLRCSPMKGHSHVYWYRQLPEEGLKFMVYLQKENIIDESGMPKERFSAEFPKEGPSILRIQQVVRGDSAAYFCASSSAGANVLTFGAGSRLTVL.

V and J are TRBV7-9 and TRBJ2-5; unclear D gene. This CDR3 comprises 15 residues. Trimming shortened V by 8 bases and J by 4 bases, and 20 bases separated the two germline ends. Germline CDR1 and CDR2: SEHNR and FQNEAQ (reference sequence). The CDR3 DNA sequence: TGTGCCAGCCGCGCCCCACCTAGAATAGGAGAGACCCAGTACTTC. This encodes CASRAPPRIGETQYF.

The chain employs TRBV28 and TRBJ2-7; D may be TRBD2 (5 bases). Germline-derived CDR1 and CDR2 are MDHEN and SYDVKM. The CDR3 covers 12 residues. The germline V and J ends were trimmed by 6 bases and 2 bases, with 8 bases remaining between them. This CDR3 is CASRRGPYEQYF. DNA for the CDR3: TGTGCCAGCAGGAGAGGGCCCTACGAGCAGTACTTC.

The chain joins TRBV29-1 to TRBJ2-1; D unclear. The CDR3 has 10 amino acids. The V and J ends lost 7 bases and 7 bases respectively, with 8 bases between them. CDR1 SQVTM and CDR2 ANQGSEA come from the germline V gene. The CDR3 bases are TGCAGCGCTGGCCCGAATGAGCAGTTCTTC. It encodes CSAGPNEQFF.

The chain has TRBV6-5 and TRBJ1-1, with 8 bases identical to TRBD1. This CDR3 has 16 amino acids. V lost 0 bases, J lost 3 bases, and 6 bases stayed unmatched. Per the germline V gene, CDR1 is MNHEY and CDR2 is SVGAGI. Written as DNA, the CDR3 is TGTGCCAGCAGTTACTCCAGGGGGCAGGGTTACACTGAAGCTTTCTTT. As protein: CASSYSRGQGYTEAFF.

The V gene is TRBV4-1, the J gene TRBJ1-5, with unresolved D. CDR1 is MGHRA and CDR2 is YSYEKL in the germline V gene. The CDR3 is 13 amino acids. The V end was cut by 1 base, the J end by 4 bases, with 5 bases between. CDR3: CASSQGPNQPQHF. The CDR3 nucleotides read TGCGCCAGCAGCCAAGGGCCAAATCAGCCCCAGCATTTT.

The rearrangement links TRBV5-1 to TRBJ1-1; 9 bases line up with TRBD1. The CDR3 contains 14 residues. The germline V gene has CDR1 SGHRS and CDR2 YFSETQ. With 2 bases clipped from V and 4 bases from J, the junction kept 3 bases outside the gene matches. Here the CDR3 reads CASSFTGGRTEAFF. The CDR3 DNA is TGCGCCAGCAGCTTTACAGGGGGCCGCACTGAAGCTTTCTTT.

This rearrangement joins TRBV18 to TRBJ1-4; no firm D call. The CDR3 contains 14 residues. Germline V CDR1 and CDR2: KGHSH, LQKENI. Trimming took 1 base from V and 5 from J, leaving 8 bases between them. CDR3 sequence (DNA): TGTGCCAGCTCACCACTCACGGAGAATGAAAAACTGTTTTTT. This gives the protein CASSPLTENEKLFF.

The chain's CDR3 is CASSLWQGGYRLEYEQYF. In DNA form, the CDR3 reads TGTGCCAGCAGCTTATGGCAAGGTGGCTACCGACTCGAATACGAGCAGTACTTC. The chain uses TRBV7-9 and TRBJ2-7, with D uncertain. There are 18 residues in the CDR3. Germline assignment: CDR1 SEHNR and CDR2 FQNEAQ (reference sequence). The germline V and J ends were trimmed by 2 bases and 4 bases, with 24 bases remaining between them. The complete variable domain, with remaining parts taken from reference TRBV7-9 and TRBJ2-7, reads DTGVSQNPRHKITKRGQNVTFRCDPISEHNRLYWYRQTLGQGPEFLTYFQNEAQLEKSRLLSDRFSAERPKGSFSTLEIQRTEQGDSAMYLCASSLWQGGYRLEYEQYFGPGTRLTVT.

The rearrangement links TRBV28 to TRBJ2-7; D is perhaps TRBD1 (6 bases). The germline V gene has CDR1 MDHEN and CDR2 SYDVKM. V gave up 7 bases and J gave up 3 bases, with 22 bases separating them. The length of the CDR3 is 16 residues. CDR3 coding DNA: TGTGCCAGCAACCTTACTCCGGGACACGGAGGCTACGAGCAGTACTTC. Amino acid sequence: CASNLTPGHGGYEQYF.

V usage is TRBV18 and J usage is TRBJ2-3, with D possibly TRBD1 on 5 matching bases. In germline, CDR1 is KGHSH, CDR2 LQKENI. V dropped 2 bases and J dropped 0 bases, with 12 bases sitting between them. This CDR3 has 16 amino acids. The CDR3 sequence: CASSPLDKASTDTQYF. CDR3 nucleotides: TGTGCCAGCTCACCATTGGACAAAGCTAGCACAGATACGCAGTATTTT.

The gene calls are TRBV7-2 and TRBJ2-7; 8 nucleotides line up with TRBD1. The junction had 11 bases not matched to a gene; V was cut back by 7 bases and J by 6 bases. The CDR3 contains 14 residues. Germline V gene data show CDR1 as SGHTA and CDR2 as FQGNSA. CDR3 bases: TGTGCCAGCAAACCACCGGGACAGGTTGCCGAGCAGTACTTC. Its protein product is CASKPPGQVAEQYF. Looking up the rest from reference TRBV7-2 and TRBJ2-7 gives the full variable domain: GAGVSQSPSNKVTEKGKDVELRCDPISGHTALYWYRQSLGQGLEFLIYFQGNSAPDKSGLPSDRFSAERTGGSVSTLTIQRTQQEDSAVYLCASKPPGQVAEQYFGPGTRLTVT.

The chain is built from TRBV11-2 and TRBJ2-3; D remains ambiguous. Trimming pared 6 bases from V and 12 bases from J, leaving 13 bases between. The CDR3 extends over 11 amino acids. The V gene's germline CDR1 is SGHAT and CDR2 FQNNGV. The CDR3 sequence is CASRDRVPQYF. In DNA, the CDR3 is TGTGCCAGCAGAGACCGGGTCCCCCAGTATTTT.

The J gene is TRBJ2-2, the V gene TRBV6-5; 8 positions match TRBD1. The V gene end was trimmed by 7 bases and the J gene end by 4 bases; junction bases not matched to a gene: 5. Germline V gene data show CDR1 as MNHEY and CDR2 as SVGAGI. CDR3 length: 14 amino acids. The chain's CDR3 is CASNRQGLTGELFF. The CDR3 DNA reads TGTGCCAGCAACCGACAGGGGCTCACCGGGGAGCTGTTTTTT.